These T cell receptor beta chains were read from a single sample in a study of cytomegalovirus exposure and HLA in healthy donors. Using immunoSEQ multiplex PCR, the repertoire was profiled, and TCRdb retains in-frame clones only, with some absent. The table includes 140,000 to 150,000 clones, roughly four fifths detected once. The sample taken for sequencing was PBMCs. Source of these receptors: a woman aged 60-75 years in good health and CMV-seropositive. Both conserved end residues are part of each CDR3. D genes are given only for firm matches. Clone size appears in some rows only: once, few, many, or a class for an expanded clone.

j_gene: TRBJ2-7
d_gene: TRBD1
v_gene: TRBV4-2
abundance: -
CDR3aa: CASSQDWRTGTYEQYF
CDR3nt: TGTGCCAGCAGCCAAGATTGGAGGACAGGGACCTACGAGCAGTACTTC

j_gene: TRBJ2-5
d_gene: TRBD2
v_gene: TRBV10-2
abundance: -
CDR3aa: CASSGPGLPSVGTQYF
CDR3nt: TGCGCCAGCAGTGGGCCGGGACTACCTTCCGTGGGGACCCAGTACTTC

j_gene: TRBJ2-7
d_gene: TRBD1
v_gene: TRBV6-5
abundance: -
CDR3aa: CASSFGTGEIDEQYF
CDR3nt: TGTGCCAGCAGTTTCGGGACAGGGGAAATCGACGAGCAGTACTTC

j_gene: TRBJ1-5
d_gene: -
v_gene: TRBV6-6
abundance: medium-sized
CDR3aa: CASTSRAGMGNQPQHF
CDR3nt: TGTGCCAGCACCTCCAGGGCAGGGATGGGCAATCAGCCCCAGCATTTT

j_gene: TRBJ1-2
d_gene: TRBD1
v_gene: TRBV2
abundance: -
CDR3aa: CASRDRGVSGYTF
CDR3nt: TGTGCCAGCAGGGACAGGGGAGTGAGTGGCTACACCTTC

j_gene: TRBJ2-3
d_gene: -
v_gene: TRBV29-1
abundance: -
CDR3aa: CSGGRGNTDTQYF
CDR3nt: TGCAGCGGAGGAAGGGGAAACACAGATACGCAGTATTTT

j_gene: TRBJ2-2
d_gene: -
v_gene: TRBV10-3
abundance: few
CDR3aa: CAISLTSPGELFF
CDR3nt: TGTGCCATCAGTCTCACTAGCCCCGGGGAGCTGTTTTTT

j_gene: TRBJ2-3
d_gene: TRBD2
v_gene: TRBV6-1
abundance: -
CDR3aa: CASSEVAGDLDTQYF
CDR3nt: TGTGCCAGCAGTGAAGTAGCGGGAGATCTAGATACGCAGTATTTT

j_gene: TRBJ2-1
d_gene: TRBD2
v_gene: TRBV5-1
abundance: few
CDR3aa: CASTQPGLADEQFF
CDR3nt: TGCGCCAGCACCCAACCGGGACTAGCAGACGAGCAGTTCTTC

j_gene: TRBJ2-3
d_gene: TRBD1
v_gene: TRBV7-9
abundance: few
CDR3aa: CASSPGQAESDTQYF
CDR3nt: TGTGCCAGCAGCCCGGGACAGGCAGAATCAGATACGCAGTATTTT

j_gene: TRBJ2-2
d_gene: -
v_gene: TRBV10-3
abundance: -
CDR3aa: CAIKPGLDTGELFF
CDR3nt: TGTGCCATCAAACCGGGTCTTGACACCGGGGAGCTGTTTTTT

j_gene: TRBJ2-7
d_gene: TRBD2
v_gene: TRBV10-3
abundance: few
CDR3aa: CAISDILAVTSYEQYF
CDR3nt: TGTGCCATCAGTGACATTCTAGCGGTCACCTCCTACGAGCAGTACTTC

j_gene: TRBJ2-5
d_gene: TRBD2
v_gene: TRBV30
abundance: -
CDR3aa: CAWSVGRVEETQYF
CDR3nt: TGTGCCTGGAGTGTAGGGAGGGTTGAAGAGACCCAGTACTTC

j_gene: TRBJ2-7
d_gene: TRBD1
v_gene: TRBV7-9
abundance: -
CDR3aa: CASSWGQLGGEQYF
CDR3nt: TGTGCCAGCAGCTGGGGACAGCTTGGAGGCGAGCAGTACTTC

j_gene: TRBJ1-3
d_gene: -
v_gene: TRBV29-1
abundance: -
CDR3aa: CSVSGSQGNTIYF
CDR3nt: TGCAGCGTTTCCGGTAGTCAAGGAAACACCATATATTTT

j_gene: TRBJ1-1
d_gene: TRBD1
v_gene: TRBV28
abundance: once
CDR3aa: CASSLPGQGAWVNTEAFF
CDR3nt: TGTGCCAGCAGTTTACCCGGGCAGGGGGCATGGGTGAACACTGAAGCTTTCTTT

j_gene: TRBJ2-2
d_gene: -
v_gene: TRBV5-1
abundance: -
CDR3aa: CASRWTVNTGELFF
CDR3nt: TGCGCCAGCAGATGGACAGTAAACACCGGGGAGCTGTTTTTT

j_gene: TRBJ2-1
d_gene: TRBD2
v_gene: TRBV29-1
abundance: -
CDR3aa: CSVEVGLAAYNEQFF
CDR3nt: TGCAGCGTTGAGGTTGGCCTAGCGGCCTACAATGAGCAGTTCTTC

j_gene: TRBJ2-1
d_gene: -
v_gene: TRBV7-3
abundance: -
CDR3aa: CASSPRLSISYNEQFF
CDR3nt: TGTGCCAGCAGCCCGAGGCTCTCTATCTCCTACAATGAGCAGTTCTTC

j_gene: TRBJ2-7
d_gene: TRBD2
v_gene: TRBV7-6
abundance: -
CDR3aa: CASSLGGGRSSYEQYF
CDR3nt: TGTGCCAGCAGCTTAGGGGGCGGGAGGTCTTCCTACGAGCAGTACTTC

j_gene: TRBJ1-4
d_gene: TRBD1
v_gene: TRBV27
abundance: -
CDR3aa: CASSPSGTGVEKLFF
CDR3nt: TGTGCCAGCAGTCCCTCCGGGACAGGGGTTGAAAAACTGTTTTTT

j_gene: TRBJ1-4
d_gene: TRBD1
v_gene: TRBV6-5
abundance: -
CDR3aa: CASSFGQEGEKLFF
CDR3nt: TGTGCCAGCAGCTTCGGACAGGAAGGTGAAAAACTGTTTTTT

j_gene: TRBJ2-1
d_gene: -
v_gene: TRBV10-3
abundance: few
CDR3aa: CATEGILGGISSYNEQFF
CDR3nt: TGTGCCACCGAGGGCATTCTCGGCGGGATTAGCTCCTACAATGAGCAGTTCTTC

j_gene: TRBJ2-1
d_gene: TRBD2
v_gene: TRBV19
abundance: -
CDR3aa: CASSTGGNEQFF
CDR3nt: TGTGCCAGTAGTACGGGGGGTAATGAGCAGTTCTTC

j_gene: TRBJ1-5
d_gene: -
v_gene: TRBV27
abundance: few
CDR3aa: CASKLSGVHQPQHF
CDR3nt: TGTGCCAGCAAGTTATCAGGGGTCCATCAGCCCCAGCATTTT

j_gene: TRBJ2-3
d_gene: -
v_gene: TRBV4-2
abundance: -
CDR3aa: CASSQRTGGPTDTQYF
CDR3nt: TGTGCCAGCAGCCAGAGGACTGGTGGCCCTACAGATACGCAGTATTTT

j_gene: TRBJ2-1
d_gene: -
v_gene: TRBV30
abundance: -
CDR3aa: CAWSVPTTQTNEQFF
CDR3nt: TGTGCCTGGAGTGTACCCACAACCCAAACAAATGAGCAGTTCTTC

j_gene: TRBJ2-5
d_gene: -
v_gene: TRBV29-1
abundance: -
CDR3aa: CSVEQGQDQETQYF
CDR3nt: TGCAGCGTTGAGCAGGGGCAGGACCAAGAGACCCAGTACTTC

j_gene: TRBJ2-5
d_gene: -
v_gene: TRBV14
abundance: -
CDR3aa: CASSPIYREETQYF
CDR3nt: TGTGCCAGCAGCCCGATCTACAGGGAAGAGACCCAGTACTTC

j_gene: TRBJ2-7
d_gene: -
v_gene: TRBV4-1
abundance: -
CDR3aa: CASSQRPGFSYEQYF
CDR3nt: TGCGCCAGCAGCCAAAGGCCGGGATTCTCCTACGAGCAGTACTTC

j_gene: TRBJ2-4
d_gene: -
v_gene: TRBV5-4
abundance: -
CDR3aa: CASSLEGSRFNIQYF
CDR3nt: TGTGCCAGCAGCTTGGAGGGGTCGAGATTCAACATTCAGTACTTC

j_gene: TRBJ2-1
d_gene: TRBD2
v_gene: TRBV28
abundance: once
CDR3aa: CASSLSRKGTSGRNEQFF
CDR3nt: TGTGCCAGCAGTTTATCACGTAAGGGAACTAGCGGGCGTAATGAGCAGTTCTTC

j_gene: TRBJ2-7
d_gene: -
v_gene: TRBV28
abundance: -
CDR3aa: CASSLLLATYEQYF
CDR3nt: TGTGCCAGCAGTTTATTGCTAGCCACCTACGAGCAGTACTTC

j_gene: TRBJ2-3
d_gene: -
v_gene: TRBV7-8
abundance: -
CDR3aa: CASSPFSDTQYF
CDR3nt: TGTGCCAGCTCCCCTTTTTCAGATACGCAGTATTTT

j_gene: TRBJ2-1
d_gene: -
v_gene: TRBV30
abundance: -
CDR3aa: CAFSGNYNEQFF
CDR3nt: TGTGCCTTTAGCGGAAACTACAATGAGCAGTTCTTC

j_gene: TRBJ1-2
d_gene: TRBD1
v_gene: TRBV25-1
abundance: -
CDR3aa: CASSATTGTGAVYGYTF
CDR3nt: TGTGCCAGCAGTGCCACAACCGGGACAGGGGCGGTCTATGGCTACACCTTC